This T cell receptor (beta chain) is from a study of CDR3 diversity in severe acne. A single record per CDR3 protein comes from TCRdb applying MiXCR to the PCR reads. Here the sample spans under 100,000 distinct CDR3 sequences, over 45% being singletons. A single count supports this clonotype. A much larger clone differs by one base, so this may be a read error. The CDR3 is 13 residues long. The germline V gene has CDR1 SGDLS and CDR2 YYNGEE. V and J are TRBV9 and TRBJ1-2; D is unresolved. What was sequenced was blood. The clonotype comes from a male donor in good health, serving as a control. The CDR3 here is CASSGIEVHGCTF. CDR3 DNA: TGTGCCAGCAGCGGGATCGAGGTACATGGCTGCACCTTC.